This entry lists 23 T cell receptor beta chains sequenced from one sample in a study of T cell changes during pregnancy in multiple sclerosis. Profiling relied on immunoSEQ multiplex PCR, and the TCRdb table lists in-frame clones only, not all of them. The sample contains approximately 60,000 clones, 94% of which appear only once. The sequencing here drew on CD8+ T cells from peripheral blood mononuclear cells, taken in the third trimester of pregnancy. The receptors shown here come from a female donor with multiple sclerosis, enrolled in a pregnancy study.

This sequence joins TRBV27 and TRBJ2-1, with 7 bases identical to TRBD2. The ends lost 5 bases at V and 7 bases at J; junction bases unmatched: 11. Germline assignment: CDR1 MNHEY and CDR2 SMNVEV (reference sequence). The CDR3 is 15 residues long. The CDR3 is CASSPERGSGNEQFF. Here the CDR3 DNA reads TGTGCCAGCAGTCCCGAGCGGGGCTCGGGGAATGAGCAGTTCTTC.

The CDR3 nucleotides are TGTGCCAGCAGCGGGGACAGCAACAGCCCCTACGAGCAGTACTTC. Translation: CASSGDSNSPYEQYF. V gene TRBV9 combines with J gene TRBJ2-7; 7 nucleotides align to TRBD1. The CDR3 length is 15 residues. The V and J ends lost 3 bases and 2 bases, in that order; junction bases with no gene match: 8. Looked up from germline, CDR1 is SGDLS and CDR2 is YYNGEE.

The V and J genes are TRBV19 and TRBJ1-1; D unclear. The V gene's germline CDR1 is LNHDA and CDR2 SQIVND (reference sequence). This CDR3 comprises 13 residues. With 3 bases removed from V and 3 bases from J, the gap between germline ends came to 8 bases. The CDR3 DNA is TGTGCCAGTAGTATTATGAGGGACACTGAAGCTTTCTTT. It codes for CASSIMRDTEAFF.

This clone was observed a handful of times. V and J are TRBV7-9 and TRBJ1-1; a possible D gene is TRBD1 (6 bases). CDR1 and CDR2 (germline): SEHNR, FQNEAQ (reference sequence). Between the trimmed V and J ends, which lost 5 bases and 2 bases, there was a span of 9 bases. This CDR3 spans 13 amino acids. The DNA for the CDR3 is TGTGCCAGCAGCGAGACAGGTAACACTGAAGCTTTCTTT. It codes for CASSETGNTEAFF.

The CDR3 region is CAWSVGGGVQPQHF. The DNA of the CDR3 is TGTGCCTGGAGTGTCGGGGGTGGGGTGCAGCCCCAGCATTTT. This chain links TRBV30 with TRBJ1-5, with a tentative D call TRBD1 (5 bases). V was shortened by 0 bases and J by 7 bases, with 13 bases between the two germline ends. CDR1 is GTSNPN and CDR2 is SVGIG in the germline V gene (reference sequence). This CDR3 spans 14 amino acids. The full variable domain, completed using reference TRBV30 and TRBJ1-5, is SQTIHQWPATLVQPVGSPLSLECTVEGTSNPNLYWYRQAAGRGLQLLFYSVGIGQISSEVPQNLSASRPQDRQFILSSKKLLLSDSGFYLCAWSVGGGVQPQHFGDGTRLSIL.

The V gene is TRBV9, the J gene TRBJ1-2, with 9 bases lining up with TRBD1. V was clipped by 4 bases and J by 4 bases; unmatched bases: 8. Germline V CDR1 and CDR2: SGDLS, YYNGEE. The CDR3 is 15 amino acids. CDR3 nucleotides: TGTGCCAGCAGCCAAAACGGACAGGGGATCTATGGCTACACCTTC. Translated, it gives CASSQNGQGIYGYTF.

This sequence joins TRBV29-1 and TRBJ2-7; D is possibly TRBD2 (8 bases). Trimming left V 5 bases short and J 2 bases short, with 16 bases between. CDR1 and CDR2 (germline): SQVTM, ANQGSEA. The CDR3 extends over 14 amino acids. CDR3 region: CSVRDSGSTYEQYF. The CDR3 DNA reads as TGCAGCGTTAGGGACAGCGGGAGTACCTACGAGCAGTACTTC.

Only a few counts were recorded for this clone. J is TRBJ1-2 and V is TRBV5-1; TRBD1 matches 9 bases. This CDR3 contains 14 residues. The junction had 4 bases not matched to a gene; V was cut back by 3 bases and J by 4 bases. Germline V CDR1 and CDR2: SGHRS, YFSETQ. CDR3 in amino acids: CASSSDRGAYGYTF. The CDR3 coding sequence is TGCGCCAGCAGCTCGGACAGGGGAGCCTATGGCTACACCTTC.

The V call is TRBV9, the J call TRBJ2-7, with D perhaps matching TRBD2 (5 bases). The CDR3 runs 14 residues. V was cut by 4 bases and J by 1 base, with 12 bases left in between. Germline CDR1 and CDR2: SGDLS and YYNGEE. CDR3: CASSSSGLSYEQYF. The CDR3 bases are TGTGCCAGCAGCTCCTCAGGACTTTCCTACGAGCAGTACTTC.

The J gene is TRBJ2-7, the V gene TRBV5-1, with 8 bases identical to TRBD1. CDR1 is SGHRS and CDR2 is YFSETQ in the germline V gene. The CDR3 loop spans 16 amino acids. Trimming cost V 0 bases and J 3 bases; bases outside gene matches: 8. CDR3 in amino acids: CASSLEGQGAIYEQYF. Here the CDR3 DNA reads TGCGCCAGCAGCTTGGAGGGGCAGGGGGCGATCTACGAGCAGTACTTC.

This chain uses TRBV7-2 with TRBJ2-7, with a tentative D call TRBD1 (6 bases). CDR1 is SGHTA and CDR2 is FQGNSA in the germline V gene. The CDR3 has 14 residues. Trimming cost V 5 bases and J 2 bases, with 13 bases left between them. The CDR3 DNA reads as TGTGCCAGCAGCCTGCCAGGGGCAGCCTACGAGCAGTACTTC. It translates to CASSLPGAAYEQYF.

The chain has TRBV4-1 and TRBJ2-5; D gene uncertain. Matching the DNA end better, TRBJ2-7 makes the J call doubtful. This CDR3 contains 15 residues. Per the germline V gene, CDR1 is MGHRA and CDR2 is YSYEKL. The CDR3 nucleotides read TGCGCCAGCAGCCAAGAATTTAAACAGCCCTACGAGCAGTACTTC. Residues: CASSQEFKQPYEQYF.

The rearrangement joins TRBV5-1 to TRBJ2-4; D is undetermined. CDR1 is SGHRS, CDR2 YFSETQ, per germline. Trimming left V 4 bases short and J 1 base short, with 15 bases between. This CDR3 is built from 16 residues. In DNA, the CDR3 is TGCGCCAGCAGCCTGGATTTGGCTTCGGCCAAAAACATTCAGTACTTC. Translating it yields CASSLDLASAKNIQYF.

V gene TRBV4-1 combines with J gene TRBJ1-4; TRBD1 aligns across 8 bases. Germline CDR1 and CDR2: MGHRA and YSYEKL. This CDR3 spans 16 amino acids. The V and J ends lost 2 bases and 3 bases, in that order; junction bases with no gene match: 5. CDR3: CASSQPWTGPNEKLFF. In nucleotides, the CDR3 is TGCGCCAGCAGCCAACCATGGACAGGGCCTAATGAAAAACTGTTTTTT.

The genes are TRBV19 and TRBJ2-7; tentatively, D is TRBD1 (5 bases). V was cut by 4 bases and J by 1 base, with 11 bases left in between. Germline V gene data show CDR1 as LNHDA and CDR2 as SQIVND (reference sequence). The CDR3 totals 14 residues. Here the CDR3 reads CASSTTGASYEQYF. In DNA form, the CDR3 reads TGTGCCAGTAGTACAACAGGTGCATCCTACGAGCAGTACTTC.

The J gene is TRBJ2-7, the V gene TRBV29-1, with D maybe TRBD1 (6 bases). The CDR3 has 16 amino acids. The ends were cut back, 1 base at V and 2 bases at J, with 18 bases in the middle. CDR1 and CDR2 (germline): SQVTM, ANQGSEA. This CDR3 reads CSVEGESQGSAYEQYF. CDR3 nucleotide sequence: TGCAGCGTTGAAGGGGAGTCACAGGGTTCGGCCTACGAGCAGTACTTC.

This chain links TRBV6-6 with TRBJ1-1; D perhaps matches TRBD1 (6 bases). The germline V and J ends were trimmed by 2 bases and 1 base, with 11 bases remaining between them. CDR1 MNHNY and CDR2 SVGAGI come from the germline V gene (reference sequence). CDR3 length equals 15 residues. The CDR3 protein is CASSYALTGNTEAFF. The CDR3 DNA reads as TGTGCCAGCAGTTACGCCTTGACAGGGAACACTGAAGCTTTCTTT.

The chain couples TRBV7-9 to TRBJ2-7; maybe TRBD1 (6 bases). The CDR3 is made up of 13 amino acids. The germline V gene encodes CDR1 SEHNR and CDR2 FQNEAQ (reference sequence). V dropped 8 bases and J dropped 0 bases, with 11 bases sitting between them. The CDR3, as DNA: TGTGCCAGCCGCCGGGACAACTCCTACGAGCAGTACTTC. This translates into CASRRDNSYEQYF.

The chain is built from TRBV28 and TRBJ2-7, with 7 bases aligning to TRBD1. V shed 2 bases and J 3 bases; nucleotides not matched to a gene: 10. The germline V gene encodes CDR1 MDHEN and CDR2 SYDVKM. The CDR3 has 16 residues. CDR3 in amino acids: CASSLAVRTGLYEQYF. CDR3 nucleotides: TGTGCCAGCAGTTTAGCGGTAAGGACAGGCCTCTACGAGCAGTACTTC.

CDR3 DNA sequence: TGTGCCAGCAGTCTCGGCAGGAACTCTGGAAACACCATATATTTT. Translating gives CASSLGRNSGNTIYF. The chain employs TRBV6-5 and TRBJ1-3; D gene uncertain. Trimming stripped 5 bases from V and 0 bases from J, with 11 bases between. The CDR3 covers 15 residues. The germline V gene has CDR1 MNHEY and CDR2 SVGAGI.

The chain combines TRBV14 with TRBJ2-3, with TRBD2 matching 8 bases. CDR1 SGHDN and CDR2 FVKESK come from the germline V gene. The CDR3 covers 14 residues. V gave up 4 bases and J gave up 5 bases; unmatched junction bases: 5. CDR3 coding DNA: TGTGCCAGCAGCCCCAGCGGGAGCCTAGATACGCAGTATTTT. Translation gives CASSPSGSLDTQYF.

The J gene is TRBJ2-3, the V gene TRBV7-2; 9 positions match TRBD2. The CDR3 runs 15 residues. The V gene's germline CDR1 is SGHTA and CDR2 FQGNSA. V lost 7 bases and J lost 2; bases outside the gene matches: 7. The CDR3: CASKIAGANTDTQYF. The CDR3 DNA sequence: TGTGCCAGCAAGATAGCGGGAGCGAACACAGATACGCAGTATTTT.

The gene calls are TRBV13 and TRBJ2-7, with 7 positions matching TRBD1. This CDR3 is 13 amino acids long. J lost 3 bases, V lost 5 bases, and 4 bases had no gene match. CDR1 PRHDT and CDR2 FYEKMQ come from the germline V gene (reference sequence). The CDR3 here is CASSPTGNYEQYF. In DNA form, the CDR3 reads TGTGCCAGCAGCCCGACAGGGAACTACGAGCAGTACTTC. Using reference TRBV13 and TRBJ2-7 for the parts outside the CDR3, the full variable domain is AAGVIQSPRHLIKEKRETATLKCYPIPRHDTVYWYQQGPGQDPQFLISFYEKMQSDKGSIPDRFSAQQFSDYHSELNMSSLELGDSALYFCASSPTGNYEQYFGPGTRLTVT.